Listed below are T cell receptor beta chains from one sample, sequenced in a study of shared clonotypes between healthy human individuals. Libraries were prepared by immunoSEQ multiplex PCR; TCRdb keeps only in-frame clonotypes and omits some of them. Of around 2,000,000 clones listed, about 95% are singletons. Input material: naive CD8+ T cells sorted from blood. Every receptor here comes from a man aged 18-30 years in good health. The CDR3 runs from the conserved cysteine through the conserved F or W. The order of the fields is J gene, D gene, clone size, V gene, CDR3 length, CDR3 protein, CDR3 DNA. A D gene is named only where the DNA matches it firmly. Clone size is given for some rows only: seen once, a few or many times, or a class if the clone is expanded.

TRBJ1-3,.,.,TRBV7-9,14,CASRDGFSGNTIYF,TGTGCCAGTAGAGATGGGTTCTCTGGAAACACCATATATTTT
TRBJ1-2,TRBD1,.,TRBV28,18,CASSPAGTGGWEFYGYTF,TGTGCCAGCAGCCCAGCCGGGACAGGAGGGTGGGAGTTCTATGGCTACACCTTC
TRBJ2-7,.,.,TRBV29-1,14,CSVEDGGVDYEQYF,TGCAGCGTTGAAGATGGTGGGGTAGATTACGAGCAGTACTTC
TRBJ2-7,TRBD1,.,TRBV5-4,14,CASSQGTGPYEQYF,TGTGCCAGCAGTCAGGGGACAGGGCCCTACGAGCAGTACTTC
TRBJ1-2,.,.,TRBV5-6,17,CASRLWGASFGAYGYTF,TGTGCCAGCAGACTATGGGGGGCCTCCTTCGGGGCTTATGGCTACACCTTC
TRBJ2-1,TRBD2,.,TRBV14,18,CASSPRTSGNLGYNEQFF,TGTGCCAGCAGCCCCCGGACTAGCGGAAACTTGGGGTACAATGAGCAGTTCTTC
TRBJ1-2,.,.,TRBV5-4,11,CASSLSQGWTF,TGTGCCAGCAGCTTGTCGCAGGGCTGGACCTTC
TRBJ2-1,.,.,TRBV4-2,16,CASSQDRSSSYNEQFF,TGTGCCAGCAGCCAAGATCGCTCAAGCTCCTACAATGAGCAGTTCTTC
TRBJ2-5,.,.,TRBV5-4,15,CASSLTGSGEETQYF,TGTGCCAGCAGCTTGACAGGGTCAGGAGAAGAGACCCAGTACTTC
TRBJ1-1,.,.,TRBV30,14,CAWSRDNMNTEAFF,TGTGCCTGGAGTAGGGACAACATGAACACTGAAGCTTTCTTT
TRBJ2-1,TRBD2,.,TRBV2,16,CASGRAEHSSYNEQFF,TGTGCCAGCGGGAGGGCGGAACATAGCTCCTACAATGAGCAGTTCTTC
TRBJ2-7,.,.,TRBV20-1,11,CSARVSYEQYF,TGCAGTGCTAGAGTGAGCTACGAGCAGTACTTC
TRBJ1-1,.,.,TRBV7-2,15,CASSFPSRGDTEAFF,TGTGCCAGCAGCTTCCCCTCCCGGGGGGACACTGAAGCTTTCTTT
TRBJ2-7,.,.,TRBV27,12,CASSFTGREQYF,TGTGCCAGCAGTTTCACGGGTCGGGAGCAGTACTTC
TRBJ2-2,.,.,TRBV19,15,CASSIGPSNTGELFF,TGTGCCAGTAGTATAGGGCCCTCGAACACCGGGGAGCTGTTTTTT
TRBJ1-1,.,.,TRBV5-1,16,CASSPHRMGMNTEAFF,TGCGCCAGCAGCCCACACAGGATGGGAATGAACACTGAAGCTTTCTTT
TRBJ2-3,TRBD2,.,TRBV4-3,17,CASSQVGLAGEDDTQYF,TGCGCCAGCAGCCAAGTGGGACTAGCGGGGGAGGACGATACGCAGTATTTT
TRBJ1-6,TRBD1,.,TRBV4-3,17,CASSQDRAGGPNSPLHF,TGCGCCAGCAGCCAAGATCGAGCAGGGGGTCCAAATTCACCCCTCCACTTT
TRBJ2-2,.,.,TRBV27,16,CASSFVGWGDTGELFF,TGTGCCAGCAGTTTTGTAGGGTGGGGGGACACCGGGGAGCTGTTTTTT
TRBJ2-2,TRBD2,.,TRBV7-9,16,CASSTPLAGGTGELFF,TGTGCCAGCAGCACTCCACTAGCGGGAGGGACCGGGGAGCTGTTTTTT
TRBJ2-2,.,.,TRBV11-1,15,CASSPFVGITGELFF,TGTGCCAGCAGCCCGTTTGTGGGCATCACCGGGGAGCTGTTTTTT
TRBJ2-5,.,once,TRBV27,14,CASRSTGSQETQYF,TGTGCCAGCAGATCTACAGGGTCTCAAGAGACCCAGTACTTC
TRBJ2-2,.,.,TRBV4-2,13,CASSPENTGELFF,TGTGCCAGCAGCCCAGAGAACACCGGGGAGCTGTTTTTT
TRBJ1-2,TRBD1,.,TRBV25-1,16,CASSVSGTGSRYGYTF,TGTGCCAGCAGTGTCTCCGGGACAGGGAGTCGTTATGGCTACACCTTC
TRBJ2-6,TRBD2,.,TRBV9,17,CASSPRGVPSGANVLTF,TGTGCCAGCAGTCCGCGGGGGGTACCCTCTGGGGCCAACGTCCTGACTTTC
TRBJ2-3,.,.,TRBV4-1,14,CASRREGGLDTQYF,TGCGCCAGCAGGAGGGAGGGGGGGCTAGATACGCAGTATTTT
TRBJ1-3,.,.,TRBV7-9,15,CASIGPRDSGNTIYF,TGTGCCAGCATAGGGCCCCGGGACTCTGGAAACACCATATATTTT
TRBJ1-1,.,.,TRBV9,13,CASTQGGGTEAFF,TGTGCCAGCACCCAAGGGGGGGGTACTGAAGCTTTCTTT
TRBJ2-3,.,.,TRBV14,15,CASSQGPFSTDTQYF,TGTGCCAGCAGCCAGGGACCGTTTAGCACAGATACGCAGTATTTT
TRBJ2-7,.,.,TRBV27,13,CASSLYGAYEQYF,TGTGCCAGCAGTTTATATGGGGCCTACGAGCAGTACTTC
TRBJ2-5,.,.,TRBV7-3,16,CASSLRGKWYQETQYF,TGTGCCAGCAGCCTCAGGGGAAAATGGTACCAAGAGACCCAGTACTTC
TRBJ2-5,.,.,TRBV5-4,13,CASSEPSSETQYF,TGTGCCAGCAGCGAACCAAGCTCGGAGACCCAGTACTTC
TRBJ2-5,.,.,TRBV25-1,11,CASPTPETQYF,TGTGCCAGCCCAACCCCGGAGACCCAGTACTTC
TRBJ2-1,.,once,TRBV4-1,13,CASSPRRYNEQFF,TGCGCCAGCAGCCCCCGGAGATACAATGAGCAGTTCTTC
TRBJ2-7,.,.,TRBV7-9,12,CASSGVDPEQYF,TGTGCCAGCAGTGGTGTGGACCCAGAGCAGTACTTC
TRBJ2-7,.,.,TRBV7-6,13,CASSSAGVYEQYF,TGTGCCAGCAGCTCGGCAGGGGTCTACGAGCAGTACTTC
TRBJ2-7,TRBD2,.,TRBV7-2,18,CASSLDIAGGPSSYEQYF,TGTGCCAGCAGCTTAGATATAGCGGGAGGTCCCTCCTCCTACGAGCAGTACTTC
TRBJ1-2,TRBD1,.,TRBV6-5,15,CASSYNRGGSYGYTF,TGTGCCAGCAGTTACAACAGGGGTGGTTCCTATGGCTACACCTTC
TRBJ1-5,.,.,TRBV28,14,CASSRRESNQPQHF,TGTGCCAGCAGTCGGAGGGAAAGCAATCAGCCCCAGCATTTT
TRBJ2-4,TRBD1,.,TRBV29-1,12,CSAVTGGVIQYF,TGCAGCGCCGTGACAGGGGGCGTAATTCAGTACTTC
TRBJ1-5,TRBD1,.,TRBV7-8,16,CASSFAGGERNQPQHF,TGTGCCAGCAGCTTTGCAGGGGGTGAACGCAATCAGCCCCAGCATTTT
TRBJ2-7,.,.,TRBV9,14,CASSPGLGGYEQYF,TGTGCCAGCAGCCCAGGGTTGGGGGGCTACGAGCAGTACTTC
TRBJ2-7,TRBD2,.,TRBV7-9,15,CASGDSGRAADEQYF,TGTGCCAGCGGGGATAGCGGGAGGGCCGCCGACGAGCAGTACTTC
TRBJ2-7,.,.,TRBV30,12,CAWSDHSYEQYF,TGTGCCTGGAGTGACCACTCCTACGAGCAGTACTTC
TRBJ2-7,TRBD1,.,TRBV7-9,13,CASSLETGNEQYF,TGTGCCAGCAGCTTGGAGACAGGGAACGAGCAGTACTTC
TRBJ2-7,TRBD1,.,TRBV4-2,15,CASSRGTGEKDEQYF,TGTGCCAGCAGCCGCGGGACAGGGGAAAAAGACGAGCAGTACTTC
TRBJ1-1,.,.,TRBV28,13,CASSLKENTEAFF,TGTGCCAGCAGTTTAAAAGAGAACACTGAAGCTTTCTTT
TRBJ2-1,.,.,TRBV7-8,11,CASVRLGEQFF,TGTGCCAGCGTAAGACTGGGTGAGCAGTTCTTC
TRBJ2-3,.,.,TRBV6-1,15,CASNLNRDSPDTQYF,TGTGCCAGCAACCTCAACAGGGACTCGCCAGATACGCAGTATTTT
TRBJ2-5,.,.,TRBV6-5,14,CASREGLSWETQYF,TGTGCCAGCAGAGAAGGTTTATCGTGGGAGACCCAGTACTTC
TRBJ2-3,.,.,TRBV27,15,CASSLGVTDTDTQYF,TGTGCCAGCAGTTTAGGTGTAACGGACACAGATACGCAGTATTTT
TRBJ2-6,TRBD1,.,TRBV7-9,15,CASITGVAGANVLTF,TGTGCCAGCATAACAGGGGTTGCTGGGGCCAACGTCCTGACTTTC
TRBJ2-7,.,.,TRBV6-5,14,CASRHGDSSYEQYF,TGTGCCAGCAGACACGGGGATAGCTCCTACGAGCAGTACTTC
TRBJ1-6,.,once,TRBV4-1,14,CASSPQGYNSPLHF,TGCGCCAGCAGCCCCCAGGGCTATAATTCACCCCTCCACTTT
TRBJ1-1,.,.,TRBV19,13,CASSISGATEAFF,TGTGCCAGTAGTATCTCGGGGGCGACTGAAGCTTTCTTT
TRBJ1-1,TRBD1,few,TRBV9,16,CASSEDGQGRVDEAFF,TGTGCCAGCAGCGAGGACGGACAGGGCAGGGTTGATGAAGCTTTCTTT
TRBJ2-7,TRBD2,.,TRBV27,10,CAAGGYEQYF,TGTGCCGCGGGGGGCTACGAGCAGTACTTC
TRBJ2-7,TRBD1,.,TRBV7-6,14,CASSLAGQEYEQYF,TGTGCCAGCAGCTTAGCGGGACAGGAGTACGAGCAGTACTTC
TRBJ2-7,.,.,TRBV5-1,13,CASSFNSGYEQYF,TGCGCCAGCAGCTTCAACTCAGGGTACGAGCAGTACTTC
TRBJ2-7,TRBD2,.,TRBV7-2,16,CASSSEGWGRASEQYF,TGTGCCAGCAGCTCGGAGGGATGGGGGAGGGCCTCCGAGCAGTACTTC